This TCR beta chain is drawn from a study of blood T cells in healthy people across ages. Worth noting for this clonotype: A much larger clone lies a single base off, so this may be a read error.

The authors ran a second PCR of about 6 to 11 cycles using a sample-barcoded 5' primer and a J-beta primer mix. TCRdb re-called the 5' RACE reads with MiXCR, one entry per CDR3 protein. In the table there are about 580,000 distinct CDR3 sequences, roughly 48% of which are singletons. From germline, CDR1 is DFQATT and CDR2 SNEGSKA (reference sequence). This CDR3 is 13 amino acids long. The specimen sequenced was blood. The chain employs TRBV20-1 and TRBJ1-2; TRBD1 matches 11 bases. The receptor's source is a man older than 75 in good health. CDR3 in amino acids: CGASWGQGGGYTF. Here the CDR3 DNA reads TGCGGTGCTAGTTGGGGACAGGGGGGAGGCTACACCTTC.